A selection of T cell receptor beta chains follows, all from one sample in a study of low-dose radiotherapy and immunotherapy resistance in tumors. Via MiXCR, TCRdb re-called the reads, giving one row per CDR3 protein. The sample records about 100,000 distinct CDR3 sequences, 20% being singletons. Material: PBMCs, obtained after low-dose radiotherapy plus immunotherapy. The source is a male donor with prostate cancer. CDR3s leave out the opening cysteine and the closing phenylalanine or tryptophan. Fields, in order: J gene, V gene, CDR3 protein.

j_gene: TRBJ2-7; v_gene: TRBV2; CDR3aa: ASSGQSPPYEQY
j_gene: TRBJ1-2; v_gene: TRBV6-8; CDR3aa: ASSYSIRGYGYT
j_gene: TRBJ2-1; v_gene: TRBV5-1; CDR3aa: ASSRTGGEYNEQF
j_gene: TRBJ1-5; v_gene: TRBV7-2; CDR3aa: ASSYDRDRDQPQH
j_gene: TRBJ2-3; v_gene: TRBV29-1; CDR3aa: SVEDNRLQFTDTQY
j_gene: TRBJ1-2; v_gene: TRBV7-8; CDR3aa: ASSWGTGVENYGYT
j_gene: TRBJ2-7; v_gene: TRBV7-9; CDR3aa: ASSLSSGGVKNYEQY
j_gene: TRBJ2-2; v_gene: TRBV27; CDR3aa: ASRPGQGRTGELF
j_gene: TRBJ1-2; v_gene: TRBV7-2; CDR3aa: ASSLGQGGGYT
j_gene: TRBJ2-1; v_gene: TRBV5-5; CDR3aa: ASSLGAGGVRDEQF
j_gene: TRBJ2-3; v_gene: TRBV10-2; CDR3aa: ASSPRDRDTDTQY
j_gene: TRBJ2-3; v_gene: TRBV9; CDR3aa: ASSVVAEDTQY
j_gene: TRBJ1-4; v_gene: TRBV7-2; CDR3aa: ASSLVVRRYGEKLFF
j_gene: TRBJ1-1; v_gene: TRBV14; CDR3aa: ASSPRLSASSEAF
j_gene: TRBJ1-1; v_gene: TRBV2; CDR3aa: ASKPRQMNTEAF
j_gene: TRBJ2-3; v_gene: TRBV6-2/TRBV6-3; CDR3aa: ATSGAGTDTQY
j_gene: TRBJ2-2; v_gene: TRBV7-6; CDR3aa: ASKGQGTSSTGELF
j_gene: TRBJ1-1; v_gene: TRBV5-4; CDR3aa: ASSFTSGRSMNTEAF
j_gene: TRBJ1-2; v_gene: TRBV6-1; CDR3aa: ASSEAKTRHGYT